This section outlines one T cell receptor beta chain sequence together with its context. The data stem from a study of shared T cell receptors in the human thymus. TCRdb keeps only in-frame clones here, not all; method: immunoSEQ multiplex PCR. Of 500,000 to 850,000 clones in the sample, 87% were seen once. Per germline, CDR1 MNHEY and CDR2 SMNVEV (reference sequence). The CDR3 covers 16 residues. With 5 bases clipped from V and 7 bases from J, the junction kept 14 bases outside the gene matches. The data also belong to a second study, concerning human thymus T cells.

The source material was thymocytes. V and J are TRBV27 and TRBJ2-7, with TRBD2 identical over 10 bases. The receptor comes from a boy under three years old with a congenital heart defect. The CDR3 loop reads CASSPARSGRSGEQYF. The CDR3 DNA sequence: TGTGCCAGCAGTCCGGCGCGTAGCGGGAGGTCGGGTGAGCAGTACTTC.